This T cell receptor (beta chain) is drawn from a study of T cell responses to AZD1222 COVID-19 vaccine. Of note for this clone: The target antigen is unknown.

Overall study results and limits: Among AZD1222 vaccinees, only 6 or 7 were seropositive at baseline. Dominant CD4 TCR responses targeted spike regions 160-218 and 743-854. Spike-specific TCR breadth and depth both grew after two AZD1222 doses. After the peak T cell response, and only then, were repertoires sampled.

TCRdb's table, derived via immunoSEQ multiplex PCR, lists solely in-frame clones and lacks some. Among over 100,000 clones listed, just over 85% were seen once. Germline values: CDR1 DFQATT, CDR2 SNEGSKA (reference sequence). Trimming stripped 8 bases from V and 7 bases from J, with 9 bases between. The CDR3 has 10 amino acids. The origin of this receptor is an adult in good health. Sequencing used peripheral blood, obtained on day 0 of AZD1222 vaccination. The J gene is TRBJ2-1, the V gene TRBV20-1; D not resolved. Here the CDR3 DNA reads TGCAGTTTGCTGGGGAATGAGCAGTTCTTC. This sequence encodes CSLLGNEQFF.